This T cell receptor beta chain was recorded in a study of blood T cell repertoires in COVID-19. The wider study: From the United States, Italy and Spain came samples of acute and convalescent COVID-19. T cells, B-cell-depleted T cells, or PBMCs supplied cDNA or gDNA.

The CDR3 is 14 residues long. CDR1 and CDR2 (germline): SGHRS, YFSETQ. The V gene lost 7 bases and the J gene lost 6 bases, with 16 bases spanning the gap. Study processing details: Counts of nucleated cells, estimated from reference gene primer amplification, were obtained. Repertoires were generated with immunoSEQ multiplex PCR, while TCRdb's copy carries only in-frame clones and drops some. D and trimming come from the DNA, and the V and J calls and clone size come from that table. The repertoire holds some 340,000 clones, with 90% as singletons. The rearrangement links TRBV5-1 to TRBJ1-4; D not resolved. Sequencing was performed on PBMCs or T cells enriched from blood (not recorded which). This clonotype originated in a woman aged 25 to 39 who had been exposed to COVID-19. The CDR3 region is CASAPWPGDEKLFF. The CDR3 DNA reads TGCGCCAGCGCCCCCTGGCCCGGGGATGAAAAACTGTTTTTT.